This T cell receptor beta chain was captured by sequencing in a study of control samples from healthy donors and cancer patients (TCRdb year 2020). About this clone: The antigen it binds to is not known. No base quality values were provided; no much bigger clone lies one nucleotide off.

Here V drops 6 bases and J drops 3 bases, and the junction holds 10 bases not matched to any gene. CDR1 SGHNT and CDR2 YYREEE are derived from the germline V gene (reference sequence). The CDR3 runs 15 amino acids, cysteine and phenylalanine included. Just CDR3 DNA is preserved here, 45 bases in frame from base 1. Library preparation used the immunoSEQ multiplex PCR assay. Imported from immuneACCESS, the table was reduced by TCRdb to in-frame sequences with V and J called. These copies leave out some clones; in studies compared against another copy, an unresolved V gene accounts for under half, and the cause of the remainder is not known. This sample holds about 85,000 clones; less than 90% were observed only once. The ten top clones hold 6.5% to 8% of the sample.

The sequence was collected from a woman aged 55 to 70 in good health. The specimen was blood. In this chain, TRBV5-4 is recombined with TRBJ2-5; TRBD2 aligns with 8 central bases. The DNA sequence reads TGTGCCAGCACTCGGGGGGGTCAGGGTAAAGAGACCCAGTACTTC. Translated, this gives CASTRGGQGKETQYF.